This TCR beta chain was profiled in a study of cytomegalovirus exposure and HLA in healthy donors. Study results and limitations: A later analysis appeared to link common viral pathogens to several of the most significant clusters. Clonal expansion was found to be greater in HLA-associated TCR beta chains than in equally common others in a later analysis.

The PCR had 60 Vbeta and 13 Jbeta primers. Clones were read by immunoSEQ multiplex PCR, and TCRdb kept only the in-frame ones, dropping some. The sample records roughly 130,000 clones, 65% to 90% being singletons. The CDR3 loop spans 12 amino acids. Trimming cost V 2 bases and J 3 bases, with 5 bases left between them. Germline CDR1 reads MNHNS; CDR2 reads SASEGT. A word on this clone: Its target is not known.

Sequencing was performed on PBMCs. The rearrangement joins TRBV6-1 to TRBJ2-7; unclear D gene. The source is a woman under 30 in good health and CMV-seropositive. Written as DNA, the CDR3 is TGTGCCAGCAGTGAAATAGTCTACGAGCAGTACTTC. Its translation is CASSEIVYEQYF.